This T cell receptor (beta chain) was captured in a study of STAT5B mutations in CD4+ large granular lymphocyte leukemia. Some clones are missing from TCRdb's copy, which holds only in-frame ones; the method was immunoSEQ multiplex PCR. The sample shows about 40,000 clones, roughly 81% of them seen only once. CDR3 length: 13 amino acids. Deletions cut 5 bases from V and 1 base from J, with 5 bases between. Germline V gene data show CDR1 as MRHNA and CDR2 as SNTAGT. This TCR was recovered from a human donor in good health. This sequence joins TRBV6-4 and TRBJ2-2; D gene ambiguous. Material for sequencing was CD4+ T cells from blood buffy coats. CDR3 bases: TGTGCCAGCAGTAGGGAGAACACCGGGGAGCTGTTTTTT. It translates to CASSRENTGELFF.